This TCR beta chain appears in the sequencing data of a study of Ad26.COV2.S vaccination and SARS-CoV-2 variants. Libraries were prepared by immunoSEQ multiplex PCR; TCRdb keeps only in-frame clonotypes and omits some of them. Here the sample spans some 400,000 clones, about 89% being singletons. Treatment in this sample: 15 to 20 received Ad26.COV2.S at low or high dose, single or two shots; 5 received placebo; per-sample allocation not given. Sampling happened 63 days after the first vaccine or placebo injection. Based in Boston, the donor was an adult of 18-55 years. This clone is a singleton in its sample. The germline V and J ends were trimmed by 1 base and 6 bases, with 6 bases remaining between them. Germline V CDR1 and CDR2: SGHTA, FQGNSA. The CDR3 spans 12 residues.

This sequence joins TRBV7-2 and TRBJ1-2, with D uncertain. Sequenced here: peripheral blood, sampled in a trial of Ad26.COV2.S vaccine versus placebo. The receptor was derived from a person aged 18-65 years who received the Ad26.COV2.S COVID-19 vaccine or a placebo. DNA for the CDR3: TGTGCCAGCAGCTTAGTAAGGGATGGCTACACCTTC. Amino acids: CASSLVRDGYTF.